This TCR beta chain appears in the sequencing data of a study of T cell responses to AZD1222 COVID-19 vaccine (dated by TCRdb to about 2021). The study in broad terms: A total of over 230 trial participants underwent TCR sequencing, of whom some 210 received two doses of AZD1222 and about 25 received two doses of the MenACWY control vaccine. Trial participants were enrolled by age into subgroups of 18-55, 56-69 and 70-plus years, and roughly 160, 29 and 62 TCR-sequenced participants, respectively, were included in these subgroups. The research as a whole found: In the small 56-69-year group, the increase in depth fell short of significance, most likely because of low power. Epitopes outside the regions mutated in the B.1.351 and B.1.1.7 variants were reportedly recognized by nearly half of the unique spike-specific TCRs. Only a handful of AZD1222 recipients were SARS-CoV-2 seropositive at baseline, limiting conclusions about previously exposed vaccinees. The vaccine-associated CD4 TCRs covered the entire spike protein, and the dominant responses fell in regions 160-218 and 743-854. Because no day 14 peak-response samples were available, the repertoires could be characterized only after the peak T cell response. After two AZD1222 doses, spike-specific TCR breadth and depth were significantly higher than at day 0 and than in MenACWY recipients. Participants were mostly white British, with more females than males. The authors suggested clonal diversity may have been underestimated.

Concerning this clone itself: The specificity of this receptor is unknown. No qualities accompany the bases; no much larger clone lies one base away.

The CDR3 regions of human TCRbeta chains were subjected to immunosequencing. As for the authors' bioinformatics: Repertoire TCRs were checked for matches against a reference library of SARS-CoV-2-specific TCRs that had been generated using the MIRA antigen-specificity platform. Breadth was defined as the fraction of unique TCRs that were SARS-CoV-2-associated, and depth was defined as the fraction of total T cells that were SARS-CoV-2-associated. Each spike-specific TCR was assigned to its reactive spike region and to a CD4 or CD8 class using the MIRA data. Log10-transformed breadth and depth values were compared by one-way ANOVA with Sidak's multiple comparisons tests. Held by TCRdb, this immuneACCESS table contains in-frame sequences only and omits some clones. Under half of the omission traces to an unresolved V gene where checked; the cause of the rest is unknown. That table supplies the V and J calls and clone size; D and trimming were determined from the DNA. Here the sample has 150,000 to 200,000 clones; approximately 90% occur a single time. The ten top clones hold approximately 0.98% of the sample.

The sample's time point label, in plain terms: about 28 days (+/-7) after the second vaccine dose. AZD1222 recipients given second doses at about 4 weeks or at about 12 weeks were pooled, since spike-specific TCR depth and breadth were not found to differ between the two schedules. Vaccinee samples were obtained from the UK trials COV001 and COV002, which included a single-blind randomized controlled phase 2/3 trial of AZD1222 (ChAdOx1 nCoV-19) in healthy adults. Trial participant PBMC samples were collected at day 0 and day 28 after the second dose for TCRbeta chain sequencing. The CDR1 and CDR2 encoded by the germline V gene (reference sequence) are LNHDA and SQIVND. Including cysteine and phenylalanine, the CDR3 has 13 amino acids. The CDR3 DNA has 39 bases and is translated from base 1. Trimming removed 4 bases from V and 4 bases from J, leaving 10 bases between the germline ends.

Sample: peripheral blood, taken 28 days after the second AZD1222 dose. This clonotype originated in an adult who received the AZD1222 COVID-19 vaccine. The chain uses TRBV19 and TRBJ1-2; D gene: possibly TRBD1, on 5 matching bases. At the DNA level, the sequence is TGTGCCAGTAGTACGAACAGGCCCTATGGCTACACCTTC. It encodes CASSTNRPYGYTF.